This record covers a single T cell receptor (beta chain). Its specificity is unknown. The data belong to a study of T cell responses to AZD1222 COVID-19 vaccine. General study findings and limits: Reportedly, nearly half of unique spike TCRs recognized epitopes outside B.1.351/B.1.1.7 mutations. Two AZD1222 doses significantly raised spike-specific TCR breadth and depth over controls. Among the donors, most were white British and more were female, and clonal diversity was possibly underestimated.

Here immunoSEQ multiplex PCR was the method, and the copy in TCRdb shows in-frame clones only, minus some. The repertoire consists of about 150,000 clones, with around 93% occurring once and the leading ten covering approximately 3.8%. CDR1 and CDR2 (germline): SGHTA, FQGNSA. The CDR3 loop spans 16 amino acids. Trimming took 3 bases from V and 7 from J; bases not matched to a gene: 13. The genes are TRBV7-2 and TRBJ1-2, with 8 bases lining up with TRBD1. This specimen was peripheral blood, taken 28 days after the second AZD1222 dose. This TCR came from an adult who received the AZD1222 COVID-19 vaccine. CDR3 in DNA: TGTGCCAGCAGCTTCGACGCCCAGGGGGCGATAGGTGGCTACACCTTC. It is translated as CASSFDAQGAIGGYTF.